The rows below give T cell receptor beta chains drawn from one sample of a study of technical replicates of blood from a handful of donors. The assay was immunoSEQ multiplex PCR, and TCRdb's table has in-frame clones only and misses some. The repertoire has tens of thousands of clones, about 95% of them found once; the top ten carry over 0.25%. The sequencing sample was made of T cells isolated from PBMCs. The receptors here all came from a human donor in good health. CDR3s include the opening cysteine and the closing phenylalanine or tryptophan. D genes are given only for firm matches.

j_call,d_call,v_call,cdr3_nt,cdr3_aa
TRBJ1-1,NA,TRBV5-1,TGCGCCAGCAGCTTGCGTCAGGGGAGGAACACTGAAGCTTTCTTT,CASSLRQGRNTEAFF
TRBJ1-1,TRBD1,TRBV5-5,TGTGCCAGCAGCTTGGAACAGGGGGGGCTTGAAGCTTTCTTT,CASSLEQGGLEAFF
TRBJ1-2,TRBD1,TRBV5-4,TGTGCCAGCAGCGCCGGGACAGGGAACTCGGTAGGCTATGGCTACACCTTC,CASSAGTGNSVGYGYTF
TRBJ1-1,TRBD1,TRBV9,TGTGCCAGCAGCGCGACCGGGACAGGGGAAGCTTTCTTT,CASSATGTGEAFF
TRBJ2-3,NA,TRBV5-1,TGCGCCAGCAGCTTGGCGGCAGGGGCTAGCACAGATACGCAGTATTTT,CASSLAAGASTDTQYF
TRBJ1-6,NA,TRBV11-1,TGTGCCAGCAGCTTAGGAGGGTCCTATAATTCACCCCTCCACTTT,CASSLGGSYNSPLHF
TRBJ2-1,TRBD2,TRBV27,TGTGCCAGCAGCAGGTCCCTAGCGGCTTACAATGAGCAGTTCTTC,CASSRSLAAYNEQFF
TRBJ2-7,TRBD1,TRBV27,TGTGCCAGCAGTCCCCGGCCAACAGGGGTCTACGAGCAGTACTTC,CASSPRPTGVYEQYF
TRBJ1-3,NA,TRBV7-8,TGTGCCAGCAGCTTCCAGGGGTTCCCTTCTTCTGGAAACACCATATATTTT,CASSFQGFPSSGNTIYF
TRBJ1-2,NA,TRBV19,TGTGCCAGTAGTGCGGTAGCTAACTATGGCTACACCTTC,CASSAVANYGYTF
TRBJ1-6,NA,TRBV5-1,TGCGCCAGCAGCCGGGGACAAAAAGTAGGATCACCCCTCCACTTT,CASSRGQKVGSPLHF
TRBJ2-7,TRBD2,TRBV28,TGTGCCAGCAGTTTCCGCTTTGTACTAGCGGGAGTCGGGTCCTACGAGCAGTACTTC,CASSFRFVLAGVGSYEQYF
TRBJ2-3,TRBD1,TRBV7-3,TGTGCCAGCAGCTTAGGGGGACAGATTGCAGATACGCAGTATTTT,CASSLGGQIADTQYF
TRBJ2-3,TRBD2,TRBV2,TGTGCCAGCAGTCCGACTAGCGGAGGATTGGATACGCAGTATTTT,CASSPTSGGLDTQYF
TRBJ1-1,NA,TRBV14,TGTGCCAGCAGCCAAATTGGGGGAGGGCCAGCGGCTTTCTTT,CASSQIGGGPAAFF
TRBJ1-1,NA,TRBV30,TGTGCCTGGAGTGTGTACAGAGAAGCTTTCTTT,CAWSVYREAFF
TRBJ2-3,NA,TRBV15,TGTGCCACCAGCAGCGAAGGACTAACCCGCACAGATACGCAGTATTTT,CATSSEGLTRTDTQYF
TRBJ2-1,TRBD1,TRBV28,TGTGCCAGCAGTTTACTCTGGGACAGGGCGAACAATGAGCAGTTCTTC,CASSLLWDRANNEQFF
TRBJ1-5,TRBD1,TRBV5-8,TGTGCCAGCAGCTTGGAGGGGCCGGGACAGATTCGCAATCAGCCCCAGCATTTT,CASSLEGPGQIRNQPQHF
TRBJ1-2,TRBD1,TRBV28,TGTGCCAGCACTCGACCCGGGACAGGGGGGGTCTATGGCTACACCTTC,CASTRPGTGGVYGYTF
TRBJ1-5,TRBD1,TRBV7-8,TGTGCCAGCAGCATCACCCGGGACAGAAATCAGCCCCAGCATTTT,CASSITRDRNQPQHF
TRBJ2-7,TRBD2,TRBV6-5,TGTGCCAGCAGTTACGACGGGGGGGCCTACGAGCAGTACTTC,CASSYDGGAYEQYF
TRBJ2-1,TRBD2,TRBV15,TGTGCCACCAGTAACCGTCAGGCGGGGGTTTCCTACAATGAGCAGTTCTTC,CATSNRQAGVSYNEQFF
TRBJ1-1,TRBD1,TRBV5-6,TGTGCCAGCAGCGGTACAGGGGGCCTCAGTGAAGCTTTCTTT,CASSGTGGLSEAFF
TRBJ1-4,NA,TRBV5-5,TGTGCCAGCAGCGCGGCACGCTGGTCTATGCTGTTTTTT,CASSAARWSMLFF
TRBJ2-7,TRBD1,TRBV19,TGTGCCAGTAGTATGGACACAGGGGGCACGTACGAGCAGTACTTC,CASSMDTGGTYEQYF
TRBJ1-2,TRBD1,TRBV18,TGTGCCAGCTCACCAGAACAGGGGGCAGAAGGCTACACCTTC,CASSPEQGAEGYTF
TRBJ2-4,TRBD2,TRBV6-5,TGTGCCAGCAGCAACCACCGACTAGCGGAAAACATTCAGTACTTC,CASSNHRLAENIQYF
TRBJ2-1,TRBD1,TRBV6-6,TGTGCCAGCACAAGTCGACAGGGGCCGTACAATGAGCAGTTCTTC,CASTSRQGPYNEQFF
TRBJ2-7,TRBD1,TRBV5-4,TGTGCCAGCAGCTTTCAGGGGGCCTACGAGCAGTACTTC,CASSFQGAYEQYF
TRBJ1-1,NA,TRBV5-1,TGCGCCAGCAGCTCAGCCGACACAGGACTATACACTGAAGCTTTCTTT,CASSSADTGLYTEAFF
TRBJ1-1,NA,TRBV7-9,TGTGCCAGCAGCTTCCTAGGTCGGAACACTGAAGCTTTCTTT,CASSFLGRNTEAFF
TRBJ2-4,TRBD1,TRBV5-4,TGTGCCAGCAGCGGACAGGGCATTCAGTACTTC,CASSGQGIQYF